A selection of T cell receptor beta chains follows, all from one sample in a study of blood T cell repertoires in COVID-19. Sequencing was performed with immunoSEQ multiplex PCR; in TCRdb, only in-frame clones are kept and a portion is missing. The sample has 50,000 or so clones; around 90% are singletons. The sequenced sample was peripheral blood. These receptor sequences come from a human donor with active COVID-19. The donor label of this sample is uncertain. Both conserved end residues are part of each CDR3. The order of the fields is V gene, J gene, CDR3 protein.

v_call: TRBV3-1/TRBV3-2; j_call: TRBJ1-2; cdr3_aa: CASSQDSWRTYGYTF
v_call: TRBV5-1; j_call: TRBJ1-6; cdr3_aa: CASSLTGTGDLLDSPLHF
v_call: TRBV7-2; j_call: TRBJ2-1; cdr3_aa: CAKVIAGSWYNEQFF
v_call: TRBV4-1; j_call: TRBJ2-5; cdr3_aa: CASSRDKETQYF
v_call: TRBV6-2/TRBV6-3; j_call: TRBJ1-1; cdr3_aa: CASSSQTAGNTEAFF
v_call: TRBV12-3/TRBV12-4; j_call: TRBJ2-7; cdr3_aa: CASSRTGYEQYF
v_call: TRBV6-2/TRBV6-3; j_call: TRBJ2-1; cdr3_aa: CASSRTVYNEQFF
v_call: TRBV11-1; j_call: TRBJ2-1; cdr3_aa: CAVGTGVGNEQFF
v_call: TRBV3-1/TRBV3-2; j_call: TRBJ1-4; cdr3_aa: CASSQGHLNEKLFF
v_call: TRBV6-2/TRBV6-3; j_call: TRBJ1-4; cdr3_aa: CASSPQGKGVEKLFF
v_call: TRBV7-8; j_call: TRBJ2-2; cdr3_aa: CASSSLGLAEDTGELFF
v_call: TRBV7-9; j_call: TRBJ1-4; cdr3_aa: CASSPGTATNEKLFF
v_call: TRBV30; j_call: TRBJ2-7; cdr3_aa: CAWSVFGGYEQYF
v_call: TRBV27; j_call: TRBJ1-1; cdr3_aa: CASSLSGRRAFF
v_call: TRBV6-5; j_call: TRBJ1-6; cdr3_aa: CASSYSRQGARSPLHF
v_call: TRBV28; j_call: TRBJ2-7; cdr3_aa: CASTSGGLSYEQYF
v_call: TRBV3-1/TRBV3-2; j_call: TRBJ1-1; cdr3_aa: CASTAGQMNTEAFF
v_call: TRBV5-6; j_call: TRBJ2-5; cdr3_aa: CASSLGQIRETQYF
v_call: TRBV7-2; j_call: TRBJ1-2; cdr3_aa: CASSLGQGDGYTF
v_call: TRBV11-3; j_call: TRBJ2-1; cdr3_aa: CASSSASGGHSYNEQFF
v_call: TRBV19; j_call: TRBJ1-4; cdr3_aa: CASSIPQAYSLFF
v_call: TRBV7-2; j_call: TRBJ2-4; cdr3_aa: CASSLARTSGGAIQYF
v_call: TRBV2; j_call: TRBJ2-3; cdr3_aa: CADTPGLGPGDTQYF
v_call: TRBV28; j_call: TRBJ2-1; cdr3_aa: CASSLAGGSNEQFF
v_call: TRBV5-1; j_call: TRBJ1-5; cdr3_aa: CASSLGTQGQPQHF